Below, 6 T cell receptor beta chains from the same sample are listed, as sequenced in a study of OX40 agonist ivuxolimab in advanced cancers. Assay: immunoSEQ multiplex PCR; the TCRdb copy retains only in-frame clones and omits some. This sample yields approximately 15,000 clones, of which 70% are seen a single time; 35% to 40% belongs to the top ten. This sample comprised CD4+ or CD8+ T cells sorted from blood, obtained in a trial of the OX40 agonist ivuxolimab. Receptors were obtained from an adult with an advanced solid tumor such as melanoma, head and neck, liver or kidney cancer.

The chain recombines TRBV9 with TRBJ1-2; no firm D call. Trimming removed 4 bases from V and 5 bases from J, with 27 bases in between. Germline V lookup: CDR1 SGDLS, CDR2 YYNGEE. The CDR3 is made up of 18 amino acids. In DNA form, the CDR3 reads TGTGCCAGCAGCCCCACTCTGAGACTAGCGGGAGAGGGATATGGCTACACCTTC. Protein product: CASSPTLRLAGEGYGYTF.

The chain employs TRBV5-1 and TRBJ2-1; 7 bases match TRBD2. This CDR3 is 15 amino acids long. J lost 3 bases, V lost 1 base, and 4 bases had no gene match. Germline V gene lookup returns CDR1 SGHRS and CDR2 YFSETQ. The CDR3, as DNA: TGCGCCAGCAGCTTGTATCAGCGGGACTACAATGAGCAGTTCTTC. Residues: CASSLYQRDYNEQFF.

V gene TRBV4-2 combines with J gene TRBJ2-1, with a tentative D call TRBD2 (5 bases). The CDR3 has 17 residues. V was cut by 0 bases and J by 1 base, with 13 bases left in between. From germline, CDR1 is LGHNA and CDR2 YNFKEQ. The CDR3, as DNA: TGTGCCAGCAGCCAAGATCTTAGCGATAGTTCCTACAATGAGCAGTTCTTC. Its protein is CASSQDLSDSSYNEQFF.

The chain's CDR3 is CASSIIVGPNGYTF. The CDR3 DNA follows: TGTGCCAGTAGTATAATTGTGGGTCCCAATGGCTACACCTTC. This chain uses TRBV19 with TRBJ1-2; D unclear. Germline-derived CDR1 and CDR2 are LNHDA and SQIVND (reference sequence). The V end was cut by 2 bases, the J end by 6 bases, with 13 bases between. This CDR3 spans 14 amino acids.

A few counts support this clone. The CDR3 region is CASSLVGSGGYEQYF. CDR3 sequence (DNA): TGTGCCAGCAGCTTAGTAGGCTCCGGGGGCTACGAGCAGTACTTC. The gene calls are TRBV11-2 and TRBJ2-7; tentative D call: TRBD2 (6 bases). The CDR3 length is 15 residues. V was shortened by 1 base and J by 3 bases, with 13 bases between the two germline ends. The germline gives CDR1 SGHAT, CDR2 FQNNGV.

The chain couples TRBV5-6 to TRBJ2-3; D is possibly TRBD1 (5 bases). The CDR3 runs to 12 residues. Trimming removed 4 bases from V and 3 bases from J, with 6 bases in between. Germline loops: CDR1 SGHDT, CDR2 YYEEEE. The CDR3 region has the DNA TGTGCCAGCAGCAAGGGGACAGATACGCAGTATTTT. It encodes CASSKGTDTQYF.